The clone carrying this TCR beta chain came up a few times. Its antigen remains unknown. The data stem from a study of T-cell reconstitution after alpha-beta-depleted transplantation in children. Notes on the study in general: When one year had passed after transplant, most T-cell counts and diversity came from newly produced T cells. Surviving recipient T cells and intrathymic progenitors accounted for some patients' high TCRbeta diversity at day 60. Two months or so post-transplant, alpha-beta T cells reportedly derived from several hundred expanded graft clones.

Germline loops: CDR1 DFQATT, CDR2 SNEGSKA (reference sequence). The CDR3 runs to 14 residues. Trimming took off 6 bases at V and 4 bases at J, with 17 bases between the two ends. The authors prepared the TCRbeta library with unique molecular identifiers. TCRdb recomputed calls from the PCR reads with MiXCR, one row per CDR3 protein. The sample contains fewer than 750,000 distinct CDR3 sequences, 25% to 30% of which appear only once. The TCR sequence derives from a boy in the first two years of life with Wiskott-Aldrich syndrome, due to receive a stem cell transplant. The sequences come from PBMCs, collected before TCRalphabeta/CD19-depleted stem cell transplant. The gene calls are TRBV20-1 and TRBJ2-3; tentatively, D is TRBD2 (7 bases). The CDR3: CSAPFSGGADTQYF. CDR3 nucleotide sequence: TGCAGTGCCCCATTTTCGGGGGGCGCAGATACGCAGTATTTT.